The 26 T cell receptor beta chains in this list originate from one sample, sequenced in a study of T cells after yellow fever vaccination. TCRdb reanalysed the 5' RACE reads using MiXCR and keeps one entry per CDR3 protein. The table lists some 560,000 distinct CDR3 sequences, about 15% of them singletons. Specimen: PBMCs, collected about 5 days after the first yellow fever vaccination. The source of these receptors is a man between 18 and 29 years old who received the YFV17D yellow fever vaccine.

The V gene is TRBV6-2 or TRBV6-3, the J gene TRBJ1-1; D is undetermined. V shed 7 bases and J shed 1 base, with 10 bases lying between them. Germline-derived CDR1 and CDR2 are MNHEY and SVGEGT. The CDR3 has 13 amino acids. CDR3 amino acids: CASTARTNTEAFF. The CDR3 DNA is TGTGCCAGCACGGCGAGAACGAACACTGAAGCTTTCTTT.

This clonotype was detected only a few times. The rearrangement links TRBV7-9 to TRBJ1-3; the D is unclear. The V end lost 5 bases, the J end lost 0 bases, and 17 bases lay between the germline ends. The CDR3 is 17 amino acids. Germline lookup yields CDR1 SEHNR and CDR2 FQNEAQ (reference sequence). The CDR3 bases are TGTGCCAGCAGCAACCAAATAACAGAGCTCTCTGGAAACACCATATATTTT. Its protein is CASSNQITELSGNTIYF.

This CDR3 reads CASANTEAFF. Written as DNA, the CDR3 is TGTGCCAGCGCGAACACTGAAGCTTTCTTT. V and J are TRBV12-3 or TRBV12-4 and TRBJ1-1; D gene uncertain. The ends were cut back, 8 bases at V and 1 base at J, with 2 bases in the middle. This CDR3 spans 10 amino acids.

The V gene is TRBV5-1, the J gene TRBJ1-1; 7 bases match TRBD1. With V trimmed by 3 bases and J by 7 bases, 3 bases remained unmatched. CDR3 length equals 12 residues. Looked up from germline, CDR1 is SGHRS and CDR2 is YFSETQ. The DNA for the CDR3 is TGCGCCAGCAGCTGGACAGGAATTGAAGCTTTCTTT. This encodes CASSWTGIEAFF. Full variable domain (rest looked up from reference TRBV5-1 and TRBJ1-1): KAGVTQTPRYLIKTRGQQVTLSCSPISGHRSVSWYQQTPGQGLQFLFEYFSETQRNKGNFPGRFSGRQFSNSRSEMNVSTLELGDSALYLCASSWTGIEAFFGQGTRLTVV.

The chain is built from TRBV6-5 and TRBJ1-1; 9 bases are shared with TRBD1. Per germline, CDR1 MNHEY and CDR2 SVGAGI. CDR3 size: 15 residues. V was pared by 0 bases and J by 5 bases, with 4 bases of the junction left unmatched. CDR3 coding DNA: TGTGCCAGCAGTTACTCAGCGACAGGGGGTACTGAAGCTTTCTTT. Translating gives CASSYSATGGTEAFF.

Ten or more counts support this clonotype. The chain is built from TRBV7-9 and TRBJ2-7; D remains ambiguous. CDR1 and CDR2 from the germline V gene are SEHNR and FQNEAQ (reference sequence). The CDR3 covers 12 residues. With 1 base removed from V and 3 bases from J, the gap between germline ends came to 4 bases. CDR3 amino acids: CASSLESYEQYF. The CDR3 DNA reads TGTGCCAGCAGCTTAGAGAGCTACGAGCAGTACTTC.

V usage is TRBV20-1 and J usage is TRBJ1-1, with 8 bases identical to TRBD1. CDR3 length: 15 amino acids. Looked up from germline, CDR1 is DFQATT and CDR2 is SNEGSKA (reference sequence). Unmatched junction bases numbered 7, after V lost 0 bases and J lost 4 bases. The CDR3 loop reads CSARDEGRGLTEAFF. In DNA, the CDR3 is TGCAGTGCTAGAGATGAGGGCAGGGGGCTCACTGAAGCTTTCTTT.

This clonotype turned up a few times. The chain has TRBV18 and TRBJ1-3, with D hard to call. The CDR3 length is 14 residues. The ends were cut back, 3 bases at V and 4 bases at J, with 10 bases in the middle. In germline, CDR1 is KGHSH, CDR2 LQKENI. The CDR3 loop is CASSPSGSGNTIYF. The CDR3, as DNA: TGTGCCAGCTCACCTTCGGGGTCCGGAAACACCATATATTTT.

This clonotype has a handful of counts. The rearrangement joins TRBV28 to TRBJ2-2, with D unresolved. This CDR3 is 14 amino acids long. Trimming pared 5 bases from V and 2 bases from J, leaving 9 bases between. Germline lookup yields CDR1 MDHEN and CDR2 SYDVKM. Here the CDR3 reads CASSPGFNTGELFF. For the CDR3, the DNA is TGTGCCAGCAGTCCAGGATTCAACACCGGGGAGCTGTTTTTT.

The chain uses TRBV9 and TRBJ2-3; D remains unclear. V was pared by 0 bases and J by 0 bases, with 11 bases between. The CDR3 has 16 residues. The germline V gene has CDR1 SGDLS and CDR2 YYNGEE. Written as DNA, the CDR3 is TGTGCCAGCAGCGTAGGACTGGTACAAAGCACAGATACGCAGTATTTT. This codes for CASSVGLVQSTDTQYF.

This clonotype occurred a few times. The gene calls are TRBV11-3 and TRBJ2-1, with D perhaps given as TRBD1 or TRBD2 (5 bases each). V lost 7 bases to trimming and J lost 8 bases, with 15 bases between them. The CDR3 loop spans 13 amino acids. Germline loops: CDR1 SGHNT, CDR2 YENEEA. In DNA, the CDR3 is TGTGCCAGCACCGGGAACACAGGCGATGAGCAGTTCTTC. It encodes CASTGNTGDEQFF.

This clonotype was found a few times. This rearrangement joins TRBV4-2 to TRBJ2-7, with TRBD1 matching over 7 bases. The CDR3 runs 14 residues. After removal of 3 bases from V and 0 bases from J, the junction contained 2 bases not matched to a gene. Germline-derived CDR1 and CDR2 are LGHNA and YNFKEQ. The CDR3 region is CASSQRQGSYEQYV. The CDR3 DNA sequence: TGTGCCAGCAGCCAGAGACAGGGCTCCTACGAGCAGTACGTC.

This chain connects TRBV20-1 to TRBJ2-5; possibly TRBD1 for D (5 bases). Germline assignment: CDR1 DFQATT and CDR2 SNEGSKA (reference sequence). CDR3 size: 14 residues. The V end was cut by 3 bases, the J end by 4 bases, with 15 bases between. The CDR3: CSARWGSLGETQYF. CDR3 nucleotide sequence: TGCAGTGCTAGGTGGGGCTCCCTAGGAGAGACCCAGTACTTC.

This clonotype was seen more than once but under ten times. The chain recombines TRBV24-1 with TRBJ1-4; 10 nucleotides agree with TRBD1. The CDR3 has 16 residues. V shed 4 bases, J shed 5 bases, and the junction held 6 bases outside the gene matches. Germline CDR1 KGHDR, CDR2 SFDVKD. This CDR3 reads CATSDTGTGDNEKLFF. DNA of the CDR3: TGTGCCACCAGTGACACCGGGACAGGGGACAATGAAAAACTGTTTTTT.

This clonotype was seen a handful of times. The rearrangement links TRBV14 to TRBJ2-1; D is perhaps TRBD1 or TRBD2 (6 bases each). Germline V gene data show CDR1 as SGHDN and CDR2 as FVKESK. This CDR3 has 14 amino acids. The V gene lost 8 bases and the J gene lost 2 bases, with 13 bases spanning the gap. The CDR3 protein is CASSGRGPYNEQFF. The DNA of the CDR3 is TGTGCCAGCTCCGGACGGGGGCCCTACAATGAGCAGTTCTTC.

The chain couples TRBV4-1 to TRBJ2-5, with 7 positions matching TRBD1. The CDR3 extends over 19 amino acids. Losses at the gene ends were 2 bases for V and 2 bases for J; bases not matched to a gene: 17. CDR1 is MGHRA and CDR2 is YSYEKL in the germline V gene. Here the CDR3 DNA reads TGCGCCAGCAGCCAAAGGGGTTCGCCCGGGACAGCTATTCAAGAGACCCAGTACTTC. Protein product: CASSQRGSPGTAIQETQYF.

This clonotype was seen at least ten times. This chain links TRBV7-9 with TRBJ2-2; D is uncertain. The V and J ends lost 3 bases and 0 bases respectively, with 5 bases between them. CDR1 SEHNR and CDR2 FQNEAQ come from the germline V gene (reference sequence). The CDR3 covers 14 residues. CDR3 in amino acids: CASSFSPNTGELFF. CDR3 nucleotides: TGTGCCAGCAGCTTTAGCCCGAACACCGGGGAGCTGTTTTTT.

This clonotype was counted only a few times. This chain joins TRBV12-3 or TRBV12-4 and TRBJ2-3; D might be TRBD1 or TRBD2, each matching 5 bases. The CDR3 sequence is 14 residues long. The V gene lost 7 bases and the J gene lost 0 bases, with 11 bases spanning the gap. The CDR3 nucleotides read TGTGCCAGCATCCCCCGGGACAGCACAGATACGCAGTATTTT. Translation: CASIPRDSTDTQYF.

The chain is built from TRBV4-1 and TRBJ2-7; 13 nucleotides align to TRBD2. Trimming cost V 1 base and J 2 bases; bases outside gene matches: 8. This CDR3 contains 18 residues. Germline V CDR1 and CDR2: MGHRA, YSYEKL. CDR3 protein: CASSQGSAGTSGAYEQYV. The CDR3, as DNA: TGCGCCAGCAGCCAAGGATCCGCCGGGACTAGCGGGGCCTACGAGCAGTACGTC.

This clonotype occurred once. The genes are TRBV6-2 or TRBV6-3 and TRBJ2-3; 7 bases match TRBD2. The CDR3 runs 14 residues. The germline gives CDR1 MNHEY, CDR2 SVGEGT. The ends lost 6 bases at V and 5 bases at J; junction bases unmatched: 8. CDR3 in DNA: TGTGCCAGCAGCCGAGGGAGGGAGTTAGATACGCAGTATTTT. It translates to CASSRGRELDTQYF.

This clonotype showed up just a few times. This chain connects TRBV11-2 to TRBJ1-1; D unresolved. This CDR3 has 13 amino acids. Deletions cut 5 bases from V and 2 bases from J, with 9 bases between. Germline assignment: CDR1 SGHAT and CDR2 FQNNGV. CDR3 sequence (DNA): TGTGCCAGCAGCCCCATGATAAACACTGAAGCTTTCTTT. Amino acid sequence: CASSPMINTEAFF. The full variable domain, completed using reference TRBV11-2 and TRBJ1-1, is EAGVAQSPRYKIIEKRQSVAFWCNPISGHATLYWYQQILGQGPKLLIQFQNNGVVDDSQLPKDRFSAERLKGVDSTLKIQPAKLEDSAVYLCASSPMINTEAFFGQGTRLTVV.

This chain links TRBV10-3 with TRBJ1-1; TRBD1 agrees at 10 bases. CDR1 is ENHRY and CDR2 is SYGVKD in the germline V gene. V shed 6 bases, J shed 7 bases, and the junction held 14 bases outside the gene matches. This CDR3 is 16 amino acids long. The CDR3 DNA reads TGTGCCATCAGCGACAGGGGGCAAAGGGGAGTAGGTGAAGCTTTCTTT. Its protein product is CAISDRGQRGVGEAFF.

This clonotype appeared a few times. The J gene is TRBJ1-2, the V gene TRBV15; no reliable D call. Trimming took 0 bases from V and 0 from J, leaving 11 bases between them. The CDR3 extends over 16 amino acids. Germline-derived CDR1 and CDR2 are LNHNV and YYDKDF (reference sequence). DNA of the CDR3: TGTGCCACCAGCAGAGATCTCGGGAGATCTAACTATGGCTACACCTTC. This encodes CATSRDLGRSNYGYTF. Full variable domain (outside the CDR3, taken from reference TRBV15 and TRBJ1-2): DAMVIQNPRYQVTQFGKPVTLSCSQTLNHNVMYWYQQKSSQAPKLLFHYYDKDFNNEADTPDNFQSRRPNTSFCFLDIRSPGLGDTAMYLCATSRDLGRSNYGYTFGSGTRLTVV.

The CDR3 sequence: CASTYSPQGSGNTIYF. The CDR3 DNA reads TGTGCCAGCACCTATTCTCCCCAAGGGTCTGGAAACACCATATATTTT. J is TRBJ1-3 and V is TRBV13; no clear D gene. The CDR3 is 16 residues long. V shed 7 bases and J shed 1 base, with 17 bases lying between them. CDR1 PRHDT and CDR2 FYEKMQ come from the germline V gene (reference sequence).

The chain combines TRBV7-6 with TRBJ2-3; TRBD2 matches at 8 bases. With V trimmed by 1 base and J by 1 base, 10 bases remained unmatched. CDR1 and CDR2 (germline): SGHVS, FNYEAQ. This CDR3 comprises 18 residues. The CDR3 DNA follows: TGTGCCAGCAGCTTAGGTGCTAGCGGGCATAGGGGCACAGATACGCAGTATTTT. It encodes CASSLGASGHRGTDTQYF.

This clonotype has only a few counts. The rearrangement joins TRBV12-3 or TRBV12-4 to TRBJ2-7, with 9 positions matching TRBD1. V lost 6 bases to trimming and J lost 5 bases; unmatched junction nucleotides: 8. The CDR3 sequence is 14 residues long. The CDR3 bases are TGTGCCAGCAGCTACTACAGGACAGGGGACGAGCAGTACTTC. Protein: CASSYYRTGDEQYF.